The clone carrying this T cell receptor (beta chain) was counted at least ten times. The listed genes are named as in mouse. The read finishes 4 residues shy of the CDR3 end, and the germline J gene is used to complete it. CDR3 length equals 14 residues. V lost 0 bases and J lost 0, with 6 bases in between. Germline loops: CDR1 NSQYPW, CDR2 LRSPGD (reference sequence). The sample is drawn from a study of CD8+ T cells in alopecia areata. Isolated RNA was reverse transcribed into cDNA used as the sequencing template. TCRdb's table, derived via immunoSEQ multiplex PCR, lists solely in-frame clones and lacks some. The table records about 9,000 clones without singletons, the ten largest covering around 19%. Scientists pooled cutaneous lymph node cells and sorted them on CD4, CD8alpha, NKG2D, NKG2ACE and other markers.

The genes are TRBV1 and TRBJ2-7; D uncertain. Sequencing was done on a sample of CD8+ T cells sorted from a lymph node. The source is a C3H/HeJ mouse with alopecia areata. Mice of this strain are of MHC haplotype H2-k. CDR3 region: CTCSAEHHSYEQYF. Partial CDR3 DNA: TGCACCTGCAGTGCAGAACATCACTCCTAT.